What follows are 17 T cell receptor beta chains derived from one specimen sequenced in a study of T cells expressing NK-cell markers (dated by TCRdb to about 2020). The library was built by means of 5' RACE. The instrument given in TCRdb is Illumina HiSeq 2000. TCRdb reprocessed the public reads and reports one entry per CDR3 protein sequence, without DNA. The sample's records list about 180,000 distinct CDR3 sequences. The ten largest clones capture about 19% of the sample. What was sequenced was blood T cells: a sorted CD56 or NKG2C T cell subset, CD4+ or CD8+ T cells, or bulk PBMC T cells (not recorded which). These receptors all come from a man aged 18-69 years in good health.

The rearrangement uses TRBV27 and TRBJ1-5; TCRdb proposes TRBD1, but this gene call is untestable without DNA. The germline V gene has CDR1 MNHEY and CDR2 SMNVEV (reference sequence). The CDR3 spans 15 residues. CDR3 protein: CASSLSWGQIQPQHF.

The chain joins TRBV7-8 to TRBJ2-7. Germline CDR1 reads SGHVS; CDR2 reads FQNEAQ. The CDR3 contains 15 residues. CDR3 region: CASSYGPGRSYEQYF.

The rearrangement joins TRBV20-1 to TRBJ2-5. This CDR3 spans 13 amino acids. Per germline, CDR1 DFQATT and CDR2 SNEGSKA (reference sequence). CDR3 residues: CSVAYLAGETQYF.

CDR3 amino acids: CASSWSGTTDTQYF. This sequence joins TRBV7-6 and TRBJ2-3; the TCRdb call, TRBD1, lacks DNA for checking. Germline CDR1 SGHVS, CDR2 FNYEAQ. The CDR3 sequence is 14 residues long.

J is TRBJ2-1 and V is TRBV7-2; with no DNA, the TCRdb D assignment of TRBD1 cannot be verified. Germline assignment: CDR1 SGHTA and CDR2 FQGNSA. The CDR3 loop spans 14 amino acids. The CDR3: CASSLKAPDNEQFF. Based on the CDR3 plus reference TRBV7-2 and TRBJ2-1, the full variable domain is GAGVSQSPSNKVTEKGKDVELRCDPISGHTALYWYRQSLGQGLEFLIYFQGNSAPDKSGLPSDRFSAERTGGSVSTLTIQRTQQEDSAVYLCASSLKAPDNEQFFGPGTRLTVL.

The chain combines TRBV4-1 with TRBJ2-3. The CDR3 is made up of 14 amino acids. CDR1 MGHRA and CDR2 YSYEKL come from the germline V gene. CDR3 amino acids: CASSQAASADTQYF.

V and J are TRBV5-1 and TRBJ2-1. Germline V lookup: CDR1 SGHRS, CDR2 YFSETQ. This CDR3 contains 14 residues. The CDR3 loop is CASKKFVGYNEQFF. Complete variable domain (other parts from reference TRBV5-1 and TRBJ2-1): KAGVTQTPRYLIKTRGQQVTLSCSPISGHRSVSWYQQTPGQGLQFLFEYFSETQRNKGNFPGRFSGRQFSNSRSEMNVSTLELGDSALYLCASKKFVGYNEQFFGPGTRLTVL.

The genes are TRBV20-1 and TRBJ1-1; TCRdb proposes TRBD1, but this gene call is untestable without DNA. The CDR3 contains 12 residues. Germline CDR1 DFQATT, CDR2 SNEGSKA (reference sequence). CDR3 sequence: CSAKPTGAKAFF.

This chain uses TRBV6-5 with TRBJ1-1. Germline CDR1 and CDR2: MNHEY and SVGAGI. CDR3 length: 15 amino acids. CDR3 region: CASSYSPSWGAEAFF.

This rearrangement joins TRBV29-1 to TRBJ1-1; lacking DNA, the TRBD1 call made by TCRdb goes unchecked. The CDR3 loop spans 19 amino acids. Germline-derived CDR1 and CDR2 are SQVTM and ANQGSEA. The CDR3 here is CSARGGRQGGSGRITEAFF.

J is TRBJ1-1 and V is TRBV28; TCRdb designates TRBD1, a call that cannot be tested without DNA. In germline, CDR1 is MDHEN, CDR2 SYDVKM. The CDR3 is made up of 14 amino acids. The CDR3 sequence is CASTVDRPNTEAFF.

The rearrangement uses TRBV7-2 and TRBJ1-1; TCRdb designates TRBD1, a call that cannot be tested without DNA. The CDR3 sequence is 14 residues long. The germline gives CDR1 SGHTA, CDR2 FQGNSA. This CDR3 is CASSLEWTATEAFF. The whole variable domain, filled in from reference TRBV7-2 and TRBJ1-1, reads GAGVSQSPSNKVTEKGKDVELRCDPISGHTALYWYRQSLGQGLEFLIYFQGNSAPDKSGLPSDRFSAERTGGSVSTLTIQRTQQEDSAVYLCASSLEWTATEAFFGQGTRLTVV.

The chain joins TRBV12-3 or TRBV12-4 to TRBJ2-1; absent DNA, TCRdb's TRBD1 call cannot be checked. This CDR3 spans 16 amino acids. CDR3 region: CASARPRDRYYNEQFF.

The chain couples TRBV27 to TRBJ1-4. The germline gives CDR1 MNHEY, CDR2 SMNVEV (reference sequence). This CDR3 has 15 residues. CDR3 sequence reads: CASSSLSEIDEKLFF. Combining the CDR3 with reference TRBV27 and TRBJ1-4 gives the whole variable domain EAQVTQNPRYLITVTGKKLTVTCSQNMNHEYMSWYRQDPGLGLRQIYYSMNVEVTDKGDVPEGYKVSRKEKRNFPLILESPSPNQTSLYFCASSSLSEIDEKLFFGSGTQLSVL.

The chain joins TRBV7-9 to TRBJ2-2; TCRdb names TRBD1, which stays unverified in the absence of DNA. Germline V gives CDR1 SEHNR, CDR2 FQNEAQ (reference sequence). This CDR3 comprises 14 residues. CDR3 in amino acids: CASSPVHNTGELFF.

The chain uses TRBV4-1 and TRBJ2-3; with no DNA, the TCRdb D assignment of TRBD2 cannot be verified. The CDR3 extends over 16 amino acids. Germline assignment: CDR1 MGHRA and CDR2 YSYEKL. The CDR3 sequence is CASSQVPSGVADTQYF.

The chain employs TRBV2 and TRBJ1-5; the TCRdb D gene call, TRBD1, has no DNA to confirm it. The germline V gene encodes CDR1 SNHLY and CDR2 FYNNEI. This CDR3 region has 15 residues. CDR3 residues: CASSPGGGYRQPQHF. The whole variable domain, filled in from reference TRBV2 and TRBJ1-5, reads EPEVTQTPSHQVTQMGQEVILRCVPISNHLYFYWYRQILGQKVEFLVSFYNNEISEKSEIFDDQFSVERPDGSNFTLKIRSTKLEDSAMYFCASSPGGGYRQPQHFGDGTRLSIL.